Listed below are T cell receptor beta chains from one sample, sequenced in a study of cytomegalovirus exposure and HLA in healthy donors. This table comes from immunoSEQ multiplex PCR, and its TCRdb copy is limited to in-frame clones, with some not included. The sample lists 150,000 to 200,000 clones, about three quarters occurring once. The sequenced sample consisted of PBMCs. All receptors come from a man under 40 in good health and CMV-seropositive. CDR3s leave out the opening cysteine and the closing phenylalanine or tryptophan. Fields, in order: clone size, J gene, D gene, V gene, CDR3 protein. D genes are given only for firm matches. Size is stated for part of the rows, as once, few or many counts, or as a class when the clone is expanded.

clone size: .
J gene: TRBJ2-1
D gene: .
V gene: TRBV19
CDR3 protein: ASSIPRGAGGPFWNEQF

clone size: .
J gene: TRBJ2-3
D gene: .
V gene: TRBV7-6
CDR3 protein: ASSSSYRRWSGPTDTQY

clone size: few
J gene: TRBJ1-2
D gene: .
V gene: TRBV9
CDR3 protein: ASSGSAEQGNYGYT

clone size: .
J gene: TRBJ2-7
D gene: .
V gene: TRBV19
CDR3 protein: ASSIDDLQTYEQY

clone size: few
J gene: TRBJ2-7
D gene: TRBD2
V gene: TRBV6-5
CDR3 protein: ASRLAGSSYEQY

clone size: once
J gene: TRBJ2-5
D gene: TRBD2
V gene: TRBV5-1
CDR3 protein: ASSEGLAGETQY

clone size: few
J gene: TRBJ2-2
D gene: TRBD2
V gene: TRBV9
CDR3 protein: ASSVLAGGLGGELF

clone size: .
J gene: TRBJ2-4
D gene: TRBD1
V gene: TRBV12-5
CDR3 protein: ASGSTGVGNIQY

clone size: .
J gene: TRBJ1-1
D gene: TRBD1
V gene: TRBV19
CDR3 protein: ASSTWTGSSTEAF

clone size: once
J gene: TRBJ1-2
D gene: .
V gene: TRBV6-5
CDR3 protein: ASRTGTAINYGYT

clone size: .
J gene: TRBJ2-5
D gene: TRBD1
V gene: TRBV9
CDR3 protein: ASSVVPGQGETQY

clone size: .
J gene: TRBJ1-1
D gene: TRBD1
V gene: TRBV7-2
CDR3 protein: ASRRQGATAF

clone size: .
J gene: TRBJ1-1
D gene: .
V gene: TRBV6-4
CDR3 protein: ASRAGANTEAF

clone size: .
J gene: TRBJ1-2
D gene: TRBD1
V gene: TRBV29-1
CDR3 protein: SVNRGSGYGYT

clone size: .
J gene: TRBJ1-6
D gene: .
V gene: TRBV6-5
CDR3 protein: ASSDWQGRSPLH

clone size: once
J gene: TRBJ2-7
D gene: .
V gene: TRBV5-1
CDR3 protein: ASSLDNEQY

clone size: .
J gene: TRBJ2-7
D gene: TRBD1
V gene: TRBV11-2
CDR3 protein: ASSPRTDRDEQY

clone size: .
J gene: TRBJ1-5
D gene: .
V gene: TRBV5-1
CDR3 protein: ASSSEGRQPQH

clone size: .
J gene: TRBJ2-5
D gene: .
V gene: TRBV5-1
CDR3 protein: ASSSTVYQY

clone size: .
J gene: TRBJ1-5
D gene: .
V gene: TRBV6-5
CDR3 protein: ASSQTDTNQPQH

clone size: .
J gene: TRBJ2-1
D gene: TRBD2
V gene: TRBV5-1
CDR3 protein: ASSPGLAGNEQF

clone size: .
J gene: TRBJ2-3
D gene: .
V gene: TRBV18
CDR3 protein: ASSPSRDTQY

clone size: .
J gene: TRBJ2-2
D gene: TRBD2
V gene: TRBV5-1
CDR3 protein: ASSLGERENTGELF

clone size: .
J gene: TRBJ2-3
D gene: TRBD2
V gene: TRBV19
CDR3 protein: ASRLAGGSDTQY

clone size: .
J gene: TRBJ2-7
D gene: .
V gene: TRBV28
CDR3 protein: ASSLSGTPYEQY

clone size: .
J gene: TRBJ2-5
D gene: TRBD2
V gene: TRBV28
CDR3 protein: ASSFSPTSGRLHERY

clone size: .
J gene: TRBJ2-1
D gene: TRBD2
V gene: TRBV6-5
CDR3 protein: ASSLAGGPDEQF

clone size: .
J gene: TRBJ1-1
D gene: .
V gene: TRBV5-6
CDR3 protein: ASSLVEGTEAF

clone size: few
J gene: TRBJ1-1
D gene: .
V gene: TRBV27
CDR3 protein: ASSLPGQNTEAF

clone size: .
J gene: TRBJ1-1
D gene: TRBD1
V gene: TRBV7-9
CDR3 protein: ASSLERGRKNTEAF

clone size: .
J gene: TRBJ2-7
D gene: .
V gene: TRBV13
CDR3 protein: ASSLRQNLYEQY

clone size: .
J gene: TRBJ1-6
D gene: .
V gene: TRBV30
CDR3 protein: AWSVMGTPNNSPLH

clone size: few
J gene: TRBJ2-2
D gene: TRBD1
V gene: TRBV5-4
CDR3 protein: ASRPSDRATGELF

clone size: .
J gene: TRBJ2-1
D gene: .
V gene: TRBV2
CDR3 protein: ASRWRVESYNEQF

clone size: .
J gene: TRBJ2-1
D gene: TRBD2
V gene: TRBV5-1
CDR3 protein: ASTLADPTYNEQF

clone size: .
J gene: TRBJ1-1
D gene: .
V gene: TRBV5-1
CDR3 protein: ASSFTDRGTEAF

clone size: few
J gene: TRBJ2-7
D gene: .
V gene: TRBV7-8
CDR3 protein: ASSLVGRETSEQY

clone size: .
J gene: TRBJ1-2
D gene: .
V gene: TRBV2
CDR3 protein: ASRTDSFYGYT

clone size: .
J gene: TRBJ2-7
D gene: TRBD1
V gene: TRBV19
CDR3 protein: ASSPDDRGRSWEQY

clone size: .
J gene: TRBJ2-1
D gene: .
V gene: TRBV28
CDR3 protein: ASSSIYSYNEQF

clone size: .
J gene: TRBJ2-2
D gene: TRBD1
V gene: TRBV19
CDR3 protein: ASMGQGPIAGELF

clone size: .
J gene: TRBJ2-1
D gene: .
V gene: TRBV6-5
CDR3 protein: ASSYSPSGRNEQF

clone size: .
J gene: TRBJ1-1
D gene: TRBD1
V gene: TRBV28
CDR3 protein: ASRVGQGITEAF

clone size: .
J gene: TRBJ1-5
D gene: .
V gene: TRBV19
CDR3 protein: ASSIPASGNQPQH

clone size: few
J gene: TRBJ1-2
D gene: .
V gene: TRBV7-9
CDR3 protein: ASSSQAGGYT